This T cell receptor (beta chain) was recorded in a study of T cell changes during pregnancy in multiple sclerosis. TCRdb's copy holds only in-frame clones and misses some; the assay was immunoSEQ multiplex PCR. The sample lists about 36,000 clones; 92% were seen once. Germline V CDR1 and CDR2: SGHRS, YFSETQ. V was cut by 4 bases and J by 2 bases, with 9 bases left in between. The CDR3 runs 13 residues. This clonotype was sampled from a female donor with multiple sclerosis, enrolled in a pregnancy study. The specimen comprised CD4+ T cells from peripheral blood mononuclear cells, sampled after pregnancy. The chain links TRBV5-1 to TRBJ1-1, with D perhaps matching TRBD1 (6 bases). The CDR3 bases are TGCGCCAGCAGCCAGACAGGAAACACTGAAGCTTTCTTT. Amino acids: CASSQTGNTEAFF.